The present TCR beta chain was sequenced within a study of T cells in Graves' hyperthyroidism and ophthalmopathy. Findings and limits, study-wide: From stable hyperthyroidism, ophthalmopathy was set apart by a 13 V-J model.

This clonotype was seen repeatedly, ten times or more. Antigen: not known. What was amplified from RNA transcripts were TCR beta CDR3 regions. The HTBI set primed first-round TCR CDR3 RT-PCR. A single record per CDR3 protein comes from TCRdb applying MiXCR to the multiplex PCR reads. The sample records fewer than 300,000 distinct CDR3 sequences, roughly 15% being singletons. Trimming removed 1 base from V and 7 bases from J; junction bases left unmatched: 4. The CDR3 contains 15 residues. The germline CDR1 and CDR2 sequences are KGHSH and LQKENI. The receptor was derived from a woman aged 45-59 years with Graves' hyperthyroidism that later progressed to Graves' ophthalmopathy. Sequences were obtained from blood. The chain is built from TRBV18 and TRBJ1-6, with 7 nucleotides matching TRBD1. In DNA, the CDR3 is TGTGCCAGCTCACCACAAGGGACAGAAAATTCACCCCTCCACTTT. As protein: CASSPQGTENSPLHF.